These 15 T cell receptor beta chains came from one sample sequenced in a study of blood T cell repertoires in COVID-19. The table came from immunoSEQ multiplex PCR; TCRdb's copy has only in-frame clones and leaves some out. The sample comprises about 76,000 clones, 85% of which are singletons, and roughly 9.6% rests with the top ten. The material sequenced was peripheral blood. The receptors shown here come from a man aged 50 to 59 with COVID-19, enrolled during active disease.

The rearrangement uses TRBV19 and TRBJ2-2; 9 bases are a match to TRBD1. Germline values: CDR1 LNHDA, CDR2 SQIVND (reference sequence). Unmatched junction bases numbered 7, after V lost 5 bases and J lost 6 bases. This CDR3 has 15 residues. Written as DNA, the CDR3 is TGTGCCAGTAGTGGGGACAGGGCCTTCGCCGGGGAGCTGTTTTTT. Protein: CASSGDRAFAGELFF.

The rearrangement uses TRBV5-1 and TRBJ2-1, with a weak D call TRBD2 (6 bases). CDR1 SGHRS and CDR2 YFSETQ come from the germline V gene. The length of the CDR3 is 14 residues. The V end lost 0 bases, the J end lost 9 bases, and 13 bases lay between the germline ends. The CDR3, as DNA: TGCGCCAGCAGCTTGGGACTAGGAGTTGGTGAGCAGTTCTTC. It encodes CASSLGLGVGEQFF.

The chain uses TRBV4-2 and TRBJ1-6; TRBD1 agrees at 8 bases. The V segment lost 2 bases and the J segment 7 bases; nucleotides outside the gene matches: 4. CDR1 and CDR2 from the germline V gene are LGHNA and YNFKEQ. The CDR3 has 15 amino acids. The chain's CDR3 is CASSQSQGANSPLHF. The CDR3 nucleotides read TGTGCCAGCAGCCAATCCCAGGGGGCGAATTCACCCCTCCACTTT.

The J gene is TRBJ2-5, the V gene TRBV5-1; 14 positions agree with TRBD2. This CDR3 is built from 16 residues. Looked up from germline, CDR1 is SGHRS and CDR2 is YFSETQ. The J segment lost 2 bases and the V segment lost 4 bases, leaving 4 bases of the junction unmatched. The CDR3 DNA sequence: TGCGCCAGCAGCCGGGGGACTAGCGGGGGTCAAGAGACCCAGTACTTC. Protein sequence: CASSRGTSGGQETQYF.

This chain links TRBV11-3 with TRBJ1-3, with unresolved D. The V gene lost 5 bases and the J gene lost 0 bases, with 5 bases spanning the gap. This CDR3 has 13 residues. The germline gives CDR1 SGHNT, CDR2 YENEEA. The DNA for the CDR3 is TGTGCCAGCAGCCCAGGCTCTGGAAACACCATATATTTT. Its translation: CASSPGSGNTIYF.

CDR3 nucleotide sequence: TGTGCCAGCAGCCGCACAGGGAATAGCAATCAGCCCCAGCATTTT. Translated: CASSRTGNSNQPQHF. The rearrangement links TRBV7-9 to TRBJ1-5; D is possibly TRBD1 (6 bases). This CDR3 spans 15 amino acids. V was pared by 5 bases and J by 0 bases, with 11 bases between. CDR1 and CDR2 (germline): SEHNR, FQNEAQ (reference sequence).

V is TRBV11-2 and J is TRBJ1-4; 8 nucleotides line up with TRBD1. With 4 bases clipped from V and 8 bases from J, the junction kept 9 bases outside the gene matches. Germline V gene data show CDR1 as SGHAT and CDR2 as FQNNGV. The CDR3 contains 15 residues. Written as DNA, the CDR3 is TGTGCCAGCAGCTATACGACAGGGGCAGGCGAAAAACTGTTTTTT. It is translated as CASSYTTGAGEKLFF.

This chain uses TRBV11-2 with TRBJ2-1; 8 bases fit TRBD2. The V segment lost 6 bases and the J segment 3 bases; nucleotides outside the gene matches: 10. CDR1 and CDR2 from the germline V gene are SGHAT and FQNNGV. The CDR3 has 16 amino acids. The CDR3 nucleotides read TGTGCCAGCAGTTCGCTCCGGGAGGGCCTCTACAATGAGCAGTTCTTC. Translation: CASSSLREGLYNEQFF. The whole variable domain, filled in from reference TRBV11-2 and TRBJ2-1, reads EAGVAQSPRYKIIEKRQSVAFWCNPISGHATLYWYQQILGQGPKLLIQFQNNGVVDDSQLPKDRFSAERLKGVDSTLKIQPAKLEDSAVYLCASSSLREGLYNEQFFGPGTRLTVL.

V is TRBV5-6 and J is TRBJ1-2; 10 bases match TRBD1. Germline loops: CDR1 SGHDT, CDR2 YYEEEE. J lost 7 bases, V lost 4 bases, and 10 bases had no gene match. The CDR3 spans 15 residues. The CDR3 loop reads CASSRPGQGEAGYTF. The CDR3 nucleotides are TGTGCCAGCAGCAGACCCGGACAGGGGGAGGCTGGCTACACCTTC.

The chain links TRBV5-1 to TRBJ2-7; weak D call: TRBD1 (6 bases). Germline V lookup: CDR1 SGHRS, CDR2 YFSETQ. This CDR3 spans 13 amino acids. Trimming took 2 bases from V and 6 from J, leaving 12 bases between them. Here the CDR3 DNA reads TGCGCCAGCAGCTTACAGGGTGAGCGCGAGCAGTACTTC. Translation: CASSLQGEREQYF. The full variable domain, with the rest looked up from reference TRBV5-1 and TRBJ2-7, is KAGVTQTPRYLIKTRGQQVTLSCSPISGHRSVSWYQQTPGQGLQFLFEYFSETQRNKGNFPGRFSGRQFSNSRSEMNVSTLELGDSALYLCASSLQGEREQYFGPGTRLTVT.

V is TRBV28 and J is TRBJ1-1; no firm D call. Trimming took off 6 bases at V and 1 base at J, with 9 bases between the two ends. Germline CDR1 and CDR2: MDHEN and SYDVKM. The CDR3 sequence is 13 residues long. CDR3 sequence (DNA): TGTGCCAGCAGCTCTCCGAGGAACACTGAAGCTTTCTTT. Protein product: CASSSPRNTEAFF.

This clone was seen a handful of times. This chain links TRBV7-9 with TRBJ1-2, with D perhaps matching TRBD1 (6 bases). Trimming took 5 bases from V and 10 from J, leaving 20 bases between them. Germline V gene sequence: CDR1 SEHNR, CDR2 FQNEAQ (reference sequence). The CDR3 extends over 14 amino acids. CDR3 coding DNA: TGTGCCAGCAGCCCCCGACGACAGGCGGGTGACTACACCTTC. This translates into CASSPRRQAGDYTF.

The gene calls are TRBV5-4 and TRBJ1-1; D is perhaps TRBD1 (5 bases). Germline CDR1 reads SGHNT; CDR2 reads YYREEE (reference sequence). This CDR3 spans 13 amino acids. The V end lost 4 bases, the J end lost 0 bases, and 7 bases lay between the germline ends. CDR3 sequence reads: CASSPGLNTEAFF. As DNA, the CDR3 is TGTGCCAGCAGCCCAGGGTTGAACACTGAAGCTTTCTTT.

This clone was counted between two and nine times. This rearrangement joins TRBV30 to TRBJ2-7; D might be TRBD2 (7 bases). Trimming stripped 0 bases from V and 1 base from J, with 16 bases between. The CDR3 is made up of 16 amino acids. Germline CDR1 reads GTSNPN; CDR2 reads SVGIG (reference sequence). CDR3 DNA: TGTGCCTGGAGTGTAGGGGGGGGGCACATTTCCTACGAGCAGTACTTC. Residues: CAWSVGGGHISYEQYF.

CDR3 in DNA: TGTGCCACCCAGGCCGGCGTGAATTCACCCCTCCACTTT. This codes for CATQAGVNSPLHF. The chain joins TRBV24-1 to TRBJ1-6; D uncertain. The CDR3 extends over 13 amino acids. The V gene lost 9 bases and the J gene lost 7 bases, with 12 bases spanning the gap. From germline, CDR1 is KGHDR and CDR2 SFDVKD.